This TCR beta chain was profiled in a study of T cell changes during pregnancy in multiple sclerosis. Germline loops: CDR1 SGDLS, CDR2 YYNGEE. The CDR3 is made up of 17 amino acids. V trimming: 3 bases; J trimming: 2 bases; junction bases outside the gene matches: 10. TCRdb's table, derived via immunoSEQ multiplex PCR, lists solely in-frame clones and lacks some. The table has 70,000 to 95,000 clones, 85% to 95% seen once. The chain uses TRBV9 and TRBJ2-2, with TRBD1 matching 7 bases. The source is a female donor with multiple sclerosis, enrolled in a pregnancy study. Sequenced here: CD4+ T cells from peripheral blood mononuclear cells, sampled in the second trimester of pregnancy. CDR3: CASSAPLRTGNTGELFF. The CDR3 bases are TGTGCCAGCAGCGCCCCTTTAAGGACAGGAAACACCGGGGAGCTGTTTTTT.